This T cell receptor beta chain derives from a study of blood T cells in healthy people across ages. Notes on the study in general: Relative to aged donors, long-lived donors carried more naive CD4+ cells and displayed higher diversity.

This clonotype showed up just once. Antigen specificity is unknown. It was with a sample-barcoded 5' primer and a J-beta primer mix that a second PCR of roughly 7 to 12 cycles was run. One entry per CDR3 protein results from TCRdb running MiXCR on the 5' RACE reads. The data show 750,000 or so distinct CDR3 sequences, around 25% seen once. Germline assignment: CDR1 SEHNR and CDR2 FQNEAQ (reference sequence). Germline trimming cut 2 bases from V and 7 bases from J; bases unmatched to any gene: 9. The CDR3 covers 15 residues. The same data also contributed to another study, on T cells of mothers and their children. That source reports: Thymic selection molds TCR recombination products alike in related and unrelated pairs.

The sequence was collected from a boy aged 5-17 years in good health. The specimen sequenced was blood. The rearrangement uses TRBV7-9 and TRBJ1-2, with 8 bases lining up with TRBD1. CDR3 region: CASSLSPDRESGYTF. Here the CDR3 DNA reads TGTGCCAGCAGCTTATCCCCGGACAGGGAGAGTGGCTACACCTTC.